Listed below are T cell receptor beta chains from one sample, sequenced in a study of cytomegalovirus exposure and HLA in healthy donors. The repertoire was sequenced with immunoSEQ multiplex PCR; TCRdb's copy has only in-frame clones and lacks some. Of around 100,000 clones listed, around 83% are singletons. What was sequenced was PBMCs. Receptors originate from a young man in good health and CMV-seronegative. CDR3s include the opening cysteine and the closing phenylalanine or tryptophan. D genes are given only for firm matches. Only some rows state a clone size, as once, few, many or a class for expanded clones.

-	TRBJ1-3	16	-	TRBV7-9	TGTGCCAGCAGGAAGGACATTCCCTCCTCTGGAAACACCATATATTTT	CASRKDIPSSGNTIYF
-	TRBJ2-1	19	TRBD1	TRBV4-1	TGCGCCAGCAGCCAAGACTCCATCCTACTTGACAGGGGGGGGAATGAGCAGTTCTTC	CASSQDSILLDRGGNEQFF
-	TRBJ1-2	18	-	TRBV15	TGTGCCACCAGCAGAGATTGGCCAGGGGAACCACACTCGGGCGGCTACACCTTC	CATSRDWPGEPHSGGYTF
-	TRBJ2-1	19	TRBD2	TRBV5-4	TGTGCCAGCAGCCTACGGGGGGGAGCGGGAGGGAGCTCCTACAATGAGCAGTTCTTC	CASSLRGGAGGSSYNEQFF
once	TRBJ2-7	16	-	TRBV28	TGTGCCAGCAGTTTATGGGGTACGACAGGCGCCTACGAGCAGTACTTC	CASSLWGTTGAYEQYF
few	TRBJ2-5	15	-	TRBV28	TGTGCCAGCAGTACCGCAGGGCAGGGTCAAGAGACCCAGTACTTC	CASSTAGQGQETQYF
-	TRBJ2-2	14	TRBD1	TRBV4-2	TGTGCCAGCAGCCAAGACAGGGGGCCCGGGGAGCTGTTTTTT	CASSQDRGPGELFF
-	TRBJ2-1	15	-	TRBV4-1	TGCGCCAGCAGCCGGCTAGGTAGCTCCTACAATGAGCAGTTCTTC	CASSRLGSSYNEQFF
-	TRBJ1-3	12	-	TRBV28	TGTGCCAGCAGCGAGGCTGGAAACACCATATATTTT	CASSEAGNTIYF
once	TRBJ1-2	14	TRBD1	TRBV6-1	TGTGCCAGTTGGACAGGTCTATCCAATTATGGCTACACCTTC	CASWTGLSNYGYTF
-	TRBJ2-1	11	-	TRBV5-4	TGTGCCAGCAGCGGCGCGGGTGAGCAGTTCTTC	CASSGAGEQFF
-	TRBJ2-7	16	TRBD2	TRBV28	TGTGCCAGCAGCCAAAGGAGAATAGCGGGAGTGAACGAGCAGTACTTC	CASSQRRIAGVNEQYF
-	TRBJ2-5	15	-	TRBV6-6	TGTGCCAGCAGGGAACAAAGACAGGCTCAAGAGACCCAGTACTTC	CASREQRQAQETQYF
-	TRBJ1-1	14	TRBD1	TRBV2	TGTGCCAGCACCCTGGGACAGCAGAACACTGAAGCTTTCTTT	CASTLGQQNTEAFF
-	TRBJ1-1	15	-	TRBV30	TGTGCCTGGAGTACATTCTGGGCCTTGAACACTGAAGCTTTCTTT	CAWSTFWALNTEAFF
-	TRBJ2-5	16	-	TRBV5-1	TGCGCCAGCAGATATTCGGACGCCTACCCGGGGGAGACCCAGTACTTC	CASRYSDAYPGETQYF
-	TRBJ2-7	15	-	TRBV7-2	TGTGCCAGCAGTTTACCTCCGGAGTCCTCCTACGAGCAGTACTTC	CASSLPPESSYEQYF
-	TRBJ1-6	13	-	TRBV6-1	TGTGCCTTAGGCAATATAAGGGGTTCACCCCTCCACTTT	CALGNIRGSPLHF
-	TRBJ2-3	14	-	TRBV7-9	TGTGCCAGCAGCACCCAGACAGGCCCAGATACGCAGTATTTT	CASSTQTGPDTQYF
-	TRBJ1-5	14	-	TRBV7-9	TGTGCCAGCAGCTTAGGAGGGGGTATACAGCCCCAGCATTTT	CASSLGGGIQPQHF
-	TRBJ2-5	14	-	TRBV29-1	TGCAGCGTTGCAGCAGGGGACCTGAGGGAGACCCAGTACTTC	CSVAAGDLRETQYF
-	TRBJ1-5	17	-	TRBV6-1	TGTGCCAGCAGTGAAGTAGTAGGAGGAGGCAGCAATCAGCCCCAGCATTTT	CASSEVVGGGSNQPQHF
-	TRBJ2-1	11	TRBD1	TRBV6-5	TGTGCCAGCAGTCACGACAGGGACCAGTTCTTC	CASSHDRDQFF
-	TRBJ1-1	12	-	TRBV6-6	TGTGCCAGCAAGAGGGAGAGGGCTGAAGCTCTCTTT	CASKRERAEALF
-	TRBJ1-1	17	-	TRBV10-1	TGCGCCAGCAGTTCCAGCGATAAAGGGGTGGGATACACTGAAGCTTTCTTT	CASSSSDKGVGYTEAFF
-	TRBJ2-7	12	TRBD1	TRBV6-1	TGTGCCAGCGGAGGACAGGGGTACGAGCAGTACTTC	CASGGQGYEQYF
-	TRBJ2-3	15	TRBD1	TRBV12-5	TGTGCTAGTGGTTTAGATACAGGGGTCACAGATACGCAGTATTTT	CASGLDTGVTDTQYF
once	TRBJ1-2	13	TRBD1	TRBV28	TGTGCCAGCAGGAAAGGACAGGGCTATGGCTACACCTTC	CASRKGQGYGYTF
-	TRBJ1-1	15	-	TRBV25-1	TGTGCCAGCAGTGGGTCTTGGGGGGTTGGAACTGAAGCTTTCTTT	CASSGSWGVGTEAFF
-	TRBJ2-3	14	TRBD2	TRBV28	TGTGCCAGCAGCACTAGCGAGCGCACAGATACGCAGTATTTT	CASSTSERTDTQYF
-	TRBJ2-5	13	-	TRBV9	TGTGCCAGCGGGGTAGGTACGGAGGAGACCCAGTACTTC	CASGVGTEETQYF
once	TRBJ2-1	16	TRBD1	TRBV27	TGTGCCAGCACCACAGGGGGCGGAGAACTGTACAATGAGCAGTTCTTC	CASTTGGGELYNEQFF